This TCR beta chain was captured in a study of response to subunit inactivated influenza vaccine. MiXCR was run by TCRdb on the RT-PCR reads, yielding one entry per CDR3 protein. The sample carries around 710,000 distinct CDR3 sequences, approximately 13% recorded once. The table lists this clonotype with many counts. The V end was cut by 5 bases, the J end by 0 bases, with 17 bases between. The CDR3 is made up of 15 amino acids. CDR1 is DFQATT, CDR2 SNEGSKA, per germline (reference sequence). The gene calls are TRBV20-1 and TRBJ2-7, with no clear D. The sample consisted of PBMCs from blood, taken around 15 days before vaccination. The sequence was obtained from a man aged 45-65 years who received an inactivated influenza vaccine. Here the CDR3 reads CSAHRTGKTSYEQYF. Written as DNA, the CDR3 is TGCAGTGCTCATCGTACCGGCAAAACCTCCTACGAGCAGTACTTC.